This entry lists 2 T cell receptor beta chains sequenced from one sample in a study of blood T cell repertoires in COVID-19. Only in-frame clones appear in the TCRdb table, and some are missing; sequencing was by immunoSEQ multiplex PCR. The sample holds hundreds of thousands of clones, 89% seen once. Sequencing was done on a sample of peripheral blood. These receptors came from a man aged 55 to 70 who had recovered from COVID-19.

The chain employs TRBV30 and TRBJ2-7; no reliable D call. V was pared by 5 bases and J by 7 bases, with 12 bases between. Germline CDR1 and CDR2: GTSNPN and SVGIG (reference sequence). The CDR3 is 11 residues long. The CDR3 coding sequence is TGTGCCTGGGGTTCCTCCGAGGAGCAGTACTTC. Protein: CAWGSSEEQYF.

The chain has TRBV2 and TRBJ2-3; 14 bases line up with TRBD2. Germline lookup yields CDR1 SNHLY and CDR2 FYNNEI. The CDR3 covers 13 residues. V gave up 8 bases and J gave up 13 bases; unmatched junction bases: 8. CDR3 region: CASCRLAGGMKYF. CDR3 DNA sequence: TGTGCCAGCTGCCGACTAGCGGGAGGGATGAAGTATTTT. Full variable domain (outside the CDR3, taken from reference TRBV2 and TRBJ2-3): EPEVTQTPSHQVTQMGQEVILRCVPISNHLYFYWYRQILGQKVEFLVSFYNNEISEKSEIFDDQFSVERPDGSNFTLKIRSTKLEDSAMYFCASCRLAGGMKYFGPGTRLTVL.